The T cell receptor (beta chain) described here comes from a study of OX40 agonist ivuxolimab in advanced cancers. With respect to this clone: Its antigen is not known.

The CDR3 is made up of 13 amino acids. The V gene end was trimmed by 9 bases and the J gene end by 8 bases; junction bases not matched to a gene: 8. Germline-derived CDR1 and CDR2 are SNHLY and FYNNEI. Whole-study results and caveats: Dose levels from 0.1 to 3.0 mg/kg saw CD4+ and CD8+ blood T cells expand clonally by week 6. Fewer expanded clones were found on average in CD4+ than in CD8+ T cells.

Profiled with immunoSEQ multiplex PCR; TCRdb holds only in-frame clones, not every one. The sample has approximately 100,000 clones, approximately 80% seen once; the top ten hold 5.5%. This TCR derives from an adult with an advanced solid tumor such as melanoma, head and neck, liver or kidney cancer. The chain combines TRBV2 with TRBJ2-2; 8 bases line up with TRBD2. The sequenced sample was CD4+ or CD8+ T cells sorted from blood, obtained in a trial of the OX40 agonist ivuxolimab. Here the CDR3 reads CASSGAGVGELFF. DNA of the CDR3: TGTGCCAGTTCCGGAGCGGGAGTAGGGGAGCTGTTTTTT.